This TCR beta chain was retrieved from a study of OX40 agonist ivuxolimab in advanced cancers. Some background on the complete study: Ivuxolimab was a fully human IgG2 agonistic monoclonal antibody targeting the costimulatory receptor OX40 (CD134). Intravenous ivuxolimab was administered to patients every 2 weeks at six dose levels: 0.01, 0.1, 0.3, 1.5, 3 and 10 mg/kg. Peripheral TCRbeta sequencing was intended to test whether TCR sequence diversity was altered and clonal T-cell expansion was caused by ivuxolimab. The paper describes the monotherapy dose-escalation part (N ≈ 51 patients) of the phase I trial of ivuxolimab. Of the approximately 50 dose-escalation patients, hepatocellular carcinoma was present in approximately 20, melanoma in around 15, renal cell carcinoma in 9 and head and neck cancer in 9. In the dose-escalation cohort, 82.7% of patients were male, and the mean age was approximately 60 years, with a range of about 23 to 80. Partial responses were achieved by three dose-escalation patients, of whom one had hepatocellular carcinoma and two had cutaneous melanoma. Prior anti-PD-1, anti-PD-L1 or anti-CTLA-4 therapy was permitted, and checkpoint inhibitors had been received by roughly 40% of dose-escalation patients. The paper as a whole reports these results and caveats: After ivuxolimab, more expanded clones were found on average in CD8+ T cells than in CD4+ T cells. The antigen specificity of the clonally expanded peripheral T cells was not determined. Low levels of normalized T-cell clonal expansion were also seen in some patients who did not respond. At doses of 0.1 to 3.0 mg/kg, clonal expansion of both CD4+ and CD8+ blood T cells was observed from baseline to week 6. In the 0.1-3.0 mg/kg groups, partial responders were among the patients with the lowest normalized peripheral clonal expansion, particularly in CD8+ T cells.

The trial excluded patients who had a history of autoimmune disease or were on systemic immunosuppression. In every dose cohort, peripheral blood was drawn for TCR sequencing at baseline, cycle 4 day 1, and cycle 7 day 1. Samples were obtained from an open-label, multicenter, first-in-human phase I dose-escalation trial of ivuxolimab. Adults with locally advanced or metastatic head and neck squamous cell, hepatocellular, melanoma or renal cell carcinoma were enrolled in the trial. Before TCR sequencing, CD4+ T cells and CD8+ T cells were sorted from peripheral blood as separate populations. As for this clone: Its antigen target is currently unknown. The sample holds no much larger clone one base away, and base qualities are not on file.

Genomic DNA was extracted from sorted cells for sequencing of the TCRbeta CDR3 region. TCRbeta CDR3 regions were sequenced using the immunoSEQ Assay. TCRdb obtained this table from immuneACCESS and retained in-frame rearrangements with V and J assigned. These tables miss some clones; where compared with another copy, unresolved V genes account for less than half of the shortfall, and the remainder is unexplained. This sample holds around 77,000 clones; around 78% were observed only once. The ten largest clones take up about 5.4% of the sample. The CDR3 runs 13 amino acids, cysteine and phenylalanine included. The CDR3 DNA has 39 bases and is translated from base 1. Based on the germline V gene, the CDR1 and CDR2 sequences are SGDLS and YYNGEE. V is reduced by 0 bases and J by 7 bases, leaving a spacing of 10 bases between them.

The TCR sequence derives from an adult with an advanced solid tumor such as melanoma, head and neck, liver or kidney cancer. The V and J genes are TRBV9 and TRBJ1-1; the D gene is possibly TRBD1, with 5 bases matching. This specimen consisted of CD4+ or CD8+ T cells sorted from blood, obtained in a trial of the OX40 agonist ivuxolimab. The sequenced DNA is TGTGCCAGCAGCGTAGGACTGGGGGGTGAAGCTTTCTTT. This translates into CASSVGLGGEAFF.